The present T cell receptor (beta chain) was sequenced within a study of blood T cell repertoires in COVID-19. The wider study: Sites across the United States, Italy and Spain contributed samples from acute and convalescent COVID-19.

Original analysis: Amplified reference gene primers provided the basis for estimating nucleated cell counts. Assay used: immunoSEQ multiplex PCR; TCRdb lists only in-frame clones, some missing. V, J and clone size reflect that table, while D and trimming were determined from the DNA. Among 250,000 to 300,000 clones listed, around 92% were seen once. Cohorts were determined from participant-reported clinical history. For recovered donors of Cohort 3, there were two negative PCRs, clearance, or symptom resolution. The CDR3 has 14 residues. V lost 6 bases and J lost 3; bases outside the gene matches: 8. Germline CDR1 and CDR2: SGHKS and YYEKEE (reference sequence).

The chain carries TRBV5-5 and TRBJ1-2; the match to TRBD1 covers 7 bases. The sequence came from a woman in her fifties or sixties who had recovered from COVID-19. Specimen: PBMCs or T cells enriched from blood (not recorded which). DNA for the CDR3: TGTGCCAGCACCGGGGGACAGCCTGACTATGGCTACACCTTC. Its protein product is CASTGGQPDYGYTF.